Detailed here is one TCR beta chain. Its antigen is not identified. This specimen belongs to a study of post-analysis software for immune sequencing data. Whole-study results and caveats: Controls significantly exceeded multiple sclerosis patients in normalized Chao1 diversity. Five or six TRBV segments, TRBV5-6, TRBV5-1 and TRBV20-1 among them, were found more frequent in patients than controls.

The germline V gene has CDR1 LGHDT and CDR2 YNNKEL (reference sequence). This CDR3 is 15 amino acids long. J gave up 2 bases and V 3 bases, and 4 bases lay outside the gene matches. The authors incorporated unique molecular identifiers into the TCR beta cDNA libraries. The authors obtained 500,000 or so cDNA molecules from approximately 0.91 to 9.4 million T cells. TCRdb independently ran MiXCR on the PCR reads; one entry per CDR3 protein. The sample consists of about 210,000 distinct CDR3 sequences, around 29% of them appearing once. The sequence was obtained from a girl aged 2 to 17 with multiple sclerosis. The chain uses TRBV3-1 and TRBJ2-7, with 10 bases identical to TRBD1. Material for sequencing was blood. CDR3 protein: CASSQQGTGAYEQYF. CDR3 nucleotides: TGTGCCAGCAGCCAGCAGGGGACAGGGGCCTACGAGCAGTACTTC.